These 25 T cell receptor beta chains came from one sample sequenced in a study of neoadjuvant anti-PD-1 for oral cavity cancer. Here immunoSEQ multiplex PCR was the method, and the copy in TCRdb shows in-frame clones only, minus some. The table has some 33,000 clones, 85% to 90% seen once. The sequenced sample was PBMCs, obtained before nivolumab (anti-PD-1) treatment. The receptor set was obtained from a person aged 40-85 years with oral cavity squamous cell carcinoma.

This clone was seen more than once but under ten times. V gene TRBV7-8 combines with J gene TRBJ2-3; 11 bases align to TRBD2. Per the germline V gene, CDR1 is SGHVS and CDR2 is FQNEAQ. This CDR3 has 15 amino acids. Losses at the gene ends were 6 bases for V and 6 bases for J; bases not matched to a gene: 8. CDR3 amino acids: CASSLLAGAGDTQYF. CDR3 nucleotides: TGTGCCAGCAGTTTACTAGCGGGGGCAGGGGATACGCAGTATTTT.

CDR3: CASSPGTIGTNEKLFF. For the CDR3, the DNA is TGCGCCAGCAGCCCGGGGACAATCGGGACTAATGAAAAACTGTTTTTT. V and J are TRBV5-1 and TRBJ1-4; tentative D call: TRBD1 (6 bases). The CDR3 sequence is 16 residues long. Between the trimmed V and J ends, which lost 4 bases and 2 bases, there was a span of 15 bases. The germline CDR1 and CDR2 sequences are SGHRS and YFSETQ.

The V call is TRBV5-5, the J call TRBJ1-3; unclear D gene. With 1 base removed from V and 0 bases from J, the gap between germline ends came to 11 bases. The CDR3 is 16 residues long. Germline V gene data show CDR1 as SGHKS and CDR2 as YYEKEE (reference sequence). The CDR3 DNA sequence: TGTGCCAGCAGCTTGAGACCGCCCGTCTCTGGAAACACCATATATTTT. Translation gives CASSLRPPVSGNTIYF.

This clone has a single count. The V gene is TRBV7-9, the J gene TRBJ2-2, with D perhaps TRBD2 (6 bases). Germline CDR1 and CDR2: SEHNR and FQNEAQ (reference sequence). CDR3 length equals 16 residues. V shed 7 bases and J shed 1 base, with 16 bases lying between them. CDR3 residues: CASTWRRGLNTGELFF. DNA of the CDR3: TGTGCCAGCACCTGGCGGAGGGGACTGAACACCGGGGAGCTGTTTTTT. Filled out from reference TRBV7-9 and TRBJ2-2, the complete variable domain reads DTGVSQNPRHKITKRGQNVTFRCDPISEHNRLYWYRQTLGQGPEFLTYFQNEAQLEKSRLLSDRFSAERPKGSFSTLEIQRTEQGDSAMYLCASTWRRGLNTGELFFGEGSRLTVL.

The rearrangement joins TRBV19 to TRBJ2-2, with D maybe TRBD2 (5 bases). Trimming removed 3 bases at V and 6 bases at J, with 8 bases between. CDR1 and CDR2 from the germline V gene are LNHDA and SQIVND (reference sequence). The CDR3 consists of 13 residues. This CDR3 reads CASSMVRAGELFF. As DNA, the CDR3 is TGTGCCAGTAGTATGGTGAGGGCCGGGGAGCTGTTTTTT. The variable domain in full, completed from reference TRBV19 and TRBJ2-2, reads DGGITQSPKYLFRKEGQNVTLSCEQNLNHDAMYWYRQDPGQGLRLIYYSQIVNDFQKGDIAEGYSVSREKKESFPLTVTSAQKNPTAFYLCASSMVRAGELFFGEGSRLTVL.

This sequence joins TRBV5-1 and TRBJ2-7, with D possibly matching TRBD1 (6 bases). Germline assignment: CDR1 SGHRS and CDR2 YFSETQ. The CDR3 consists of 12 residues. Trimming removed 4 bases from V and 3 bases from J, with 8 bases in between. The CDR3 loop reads CASSLGHYEQYF. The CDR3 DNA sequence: TGCGCCAGCAGCCTGGGACACTACGAGCAGTACTTC.

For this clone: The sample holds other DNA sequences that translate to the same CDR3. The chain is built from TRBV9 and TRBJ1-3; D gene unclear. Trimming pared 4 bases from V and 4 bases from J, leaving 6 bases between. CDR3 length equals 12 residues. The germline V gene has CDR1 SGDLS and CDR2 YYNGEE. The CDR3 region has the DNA TGTGCCAGCAGCTCACCAGGAAACACCATATATTTT. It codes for CASSSPGNTIYF.

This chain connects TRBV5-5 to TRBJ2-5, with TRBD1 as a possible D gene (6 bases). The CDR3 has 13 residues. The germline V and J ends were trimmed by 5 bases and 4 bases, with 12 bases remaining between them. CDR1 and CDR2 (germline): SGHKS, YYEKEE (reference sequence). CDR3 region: CASSSQGRETQYF. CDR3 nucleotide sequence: TGTGCCAGCAGTTCCCAGGGGAGAGAGACCCAGTACTTC.

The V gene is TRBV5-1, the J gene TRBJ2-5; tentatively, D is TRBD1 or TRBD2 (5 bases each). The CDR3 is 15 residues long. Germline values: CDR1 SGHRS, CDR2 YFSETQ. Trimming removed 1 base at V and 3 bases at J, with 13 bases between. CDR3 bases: TGCGCCAGCAGCTTGTACAGGCGAGGGGAAGAGACCCAGTACTTC. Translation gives CASSLYRRGEETQYF.

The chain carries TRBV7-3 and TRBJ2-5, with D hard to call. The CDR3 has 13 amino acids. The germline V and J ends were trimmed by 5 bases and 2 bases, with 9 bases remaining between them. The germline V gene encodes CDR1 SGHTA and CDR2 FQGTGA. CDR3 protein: CASSRSGQETQYF. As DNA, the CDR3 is TGTGCCAGCAGCCGCTCCGGTCAAGAGACCCAGTACTTC.

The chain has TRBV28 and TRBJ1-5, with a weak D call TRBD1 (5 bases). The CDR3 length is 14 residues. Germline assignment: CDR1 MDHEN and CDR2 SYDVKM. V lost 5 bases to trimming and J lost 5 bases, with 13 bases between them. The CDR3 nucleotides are TGTGCCAGCAGTAGGACGACAGTTTATCAGCCCCAGCATTTT. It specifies CASSRTTVYQPQHF.

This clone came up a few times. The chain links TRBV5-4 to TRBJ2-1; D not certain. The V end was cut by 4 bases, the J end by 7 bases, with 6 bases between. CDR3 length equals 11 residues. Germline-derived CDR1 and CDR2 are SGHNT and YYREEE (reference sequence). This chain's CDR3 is CASSGVNEQFF. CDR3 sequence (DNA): TGTGCCAGCAGCGGGGTAAATGAGCAGTTCTTC.

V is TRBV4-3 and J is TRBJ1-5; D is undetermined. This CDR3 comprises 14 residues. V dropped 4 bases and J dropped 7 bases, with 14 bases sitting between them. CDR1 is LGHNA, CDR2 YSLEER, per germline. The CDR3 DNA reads TGCGCCAGCAGCCGGGAGACTACGAAACAGCCCCAGCATTTT. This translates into CASSRETTKQPQHF.

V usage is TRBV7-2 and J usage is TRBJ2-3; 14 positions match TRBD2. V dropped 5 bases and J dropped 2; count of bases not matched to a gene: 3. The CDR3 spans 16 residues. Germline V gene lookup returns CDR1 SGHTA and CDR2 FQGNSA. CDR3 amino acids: CASSLGLAGATDTQYF. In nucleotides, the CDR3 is TGTGCCAGCAGCCTGGGACTAGCGGGGGCCACAGATACGCAGTATTTT.

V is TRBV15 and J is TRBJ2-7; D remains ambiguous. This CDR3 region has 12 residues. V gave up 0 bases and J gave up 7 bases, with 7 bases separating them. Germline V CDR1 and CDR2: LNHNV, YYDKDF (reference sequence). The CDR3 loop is CATSRDWGEQYF. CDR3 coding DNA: TGTGCCACCAGCAGAGATTGGGGAGAGCAGTACTTC.

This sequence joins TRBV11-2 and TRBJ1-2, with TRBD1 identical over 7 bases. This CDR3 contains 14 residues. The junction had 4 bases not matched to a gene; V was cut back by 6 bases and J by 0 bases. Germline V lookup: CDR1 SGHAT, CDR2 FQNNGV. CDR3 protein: CASRRTGPNYGYTF. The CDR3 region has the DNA TGTGCCAGCAGACGGACAGGTCCTAACTATGGCTACACCTTC. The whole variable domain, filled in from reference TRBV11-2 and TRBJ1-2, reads EAGVAQSPRYKIIEKRQSVAFWCNPISGHATLYWYQQILGQGPKLLIQFQNNGVVDDSQLPKDRFSAERLKGVDSTLKIQPAKLEDSAVYLCASRRTGPNYGYTFGSGTRLTVV.

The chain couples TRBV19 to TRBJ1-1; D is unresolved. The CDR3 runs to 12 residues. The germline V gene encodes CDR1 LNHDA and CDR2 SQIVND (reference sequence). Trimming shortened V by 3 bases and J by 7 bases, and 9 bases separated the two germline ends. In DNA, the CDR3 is TGTGCCAGTAGTATTAATTTTAGTGAAGCTTTCTTT. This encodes CASSINFSEAFF. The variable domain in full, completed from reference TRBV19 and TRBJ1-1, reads DGGITQSPKYLFRKEGQNVTLSCEQNLNHDAMYWYRQDPGQGLRLIYYSQIVNDFQKGDIAEGYSVSREKKESFPLTVTSAQKNPTAFYLCASSINFSEAFFGQGTRLTVV.

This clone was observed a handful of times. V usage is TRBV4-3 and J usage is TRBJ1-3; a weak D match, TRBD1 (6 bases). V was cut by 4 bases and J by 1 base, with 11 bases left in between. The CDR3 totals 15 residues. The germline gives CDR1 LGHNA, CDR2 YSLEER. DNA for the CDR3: TGCGCCAGCAGCCTAGAACAGGGTTCTGGAAACACCATATATTTT. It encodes CASSLEQGSGNTIYF.

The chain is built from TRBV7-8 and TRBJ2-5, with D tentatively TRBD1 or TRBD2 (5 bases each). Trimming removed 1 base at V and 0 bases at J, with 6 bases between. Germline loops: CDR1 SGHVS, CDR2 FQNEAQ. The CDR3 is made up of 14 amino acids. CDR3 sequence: CASSLGGYQETQYF. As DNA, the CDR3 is TGTGCCAGCAGCTTAGGGGGGTACCAAGAGACCCAGTACTTC.

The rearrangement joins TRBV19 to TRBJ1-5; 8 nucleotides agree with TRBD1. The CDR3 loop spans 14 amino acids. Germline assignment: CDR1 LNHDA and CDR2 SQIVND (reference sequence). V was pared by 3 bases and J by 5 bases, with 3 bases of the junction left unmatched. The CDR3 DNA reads TGTGCCAGTAGTATGGGACAGGTCTATCAGCCCCAGCATTTT. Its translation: CASSMGQVYQPQHF.

The CDR3 reads CAWSEGLPVYTF. CDR3 coding DNA: TGTGCCTGGAGTGAGGGGCTACCCGTCTACACCTTC. This chain links TRBV30 with TRBJ1-2; weak D call: TRBD1 (5 bases). Germline CDR1 GTSNPN, CDR2 SVGIG (reference sequence). Trimming cost V 1 base and J 10 bases, with 13 bases left between them. The CDR3 totals 12 residues. The full variable domain, in which reference TRBV30 and TRBJ1-2 provide the parts outside the CDR3, is SQTIHQWPATLVQPVGSPLSLECTVEGTSNPNLYWYRQAAGRGLQLLFYSVGIGQISSEVPQNLSASRPQDRQFILSSKKLLLSDSGFYLCAWSEGLPVYTFGSGTRLTVV.

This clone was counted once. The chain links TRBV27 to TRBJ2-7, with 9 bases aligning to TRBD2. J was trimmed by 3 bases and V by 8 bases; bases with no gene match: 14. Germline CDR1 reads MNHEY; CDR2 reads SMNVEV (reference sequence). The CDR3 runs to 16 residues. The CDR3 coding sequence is TGTGCCAGCGGAGGCCCCCCGGGACTAGCCATCTACGAGCAGTACTTC. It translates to CASGGPPGLAIYEQYF.

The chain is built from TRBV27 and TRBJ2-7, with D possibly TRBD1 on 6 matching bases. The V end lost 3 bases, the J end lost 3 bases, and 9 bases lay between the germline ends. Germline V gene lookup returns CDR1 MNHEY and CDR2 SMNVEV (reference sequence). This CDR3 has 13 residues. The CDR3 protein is CASSFGRGYEQYF. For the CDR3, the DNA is TGTGCCAGCAGTTTTGGCAGGGGCTACGAGCAGTACTTC.

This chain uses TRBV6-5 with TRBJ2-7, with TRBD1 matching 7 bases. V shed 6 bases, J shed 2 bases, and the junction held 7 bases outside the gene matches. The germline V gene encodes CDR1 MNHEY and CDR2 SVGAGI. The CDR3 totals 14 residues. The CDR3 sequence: CASSADRAPYEQYF. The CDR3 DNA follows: TGTGCCAGCAGCGCCGACAGGGCGCCCTACGAGCAGTACTTC.

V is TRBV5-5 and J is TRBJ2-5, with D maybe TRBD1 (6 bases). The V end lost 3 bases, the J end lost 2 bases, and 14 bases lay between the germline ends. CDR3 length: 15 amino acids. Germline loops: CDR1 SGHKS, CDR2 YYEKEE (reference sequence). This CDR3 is CASSSTPGQQETQYF. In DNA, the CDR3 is TGTGCCAGCAGCTCAACTCCGGGACAACAAGAGACCCAGTACTTC.